One and the same sample provided the 17 T cell receptor beta chains below, sequenced in a study of beta chain features in type 1 diabetes. Findings and caveats of the study: In all four CD4+ subsets, TCRB CDR3 length was significantly, moderately reduced in type 1 diabetes.

No antigens are known for them. The investigators reverse transcribed all of the isolated RNA, so they sequenced expressed TCRB transcripts. Some clones are missing from TCRdb's copy, which holds only in-frame ones; the method was immunoSEQ multiplex PCR. The sample has roughly 150,000 clones; approximately 10% are singletons. The material sequenced was central memory CD4+ T cells from blood. Every receptor here comes from a woman in her twenties or thirties with type 1 diabetes.

The J gene is TRBJ2-3, the V gene TRBV11-2; unclear D gene. This CDR3 has 14 residues. V was cut by 2 bases and J by 2 bases, with 8 bases left in between. The germline gives CDR1 SGHAT, CDR2 FQNNGV. The CDR3 is CASSLTRVTDTQYF. The CDR3, as DNA: TGTGCCAGCAGCTTAACCCGGGTCACAGATACGCAGTATTTT.

V and J are TRBV2 and TRBJ1-1; D gene uncertain. The CDR3 sequence is 13 residues long. V lost 8 bases and J lost 7, with 17 bases in between. Germline loops: CDR1 SNHLY, CDR2 FYNNEI. CDR3 nucleotides: TGTGCCAGCTCATACAGCCCGATGGGTGAAGCTTTCTTT. Protein sequence: CASSYSPMGEAFF.

V gene TRBV9 combines with J gene TRBJ1-2; TRBD1 matches 8 bases. The ends lost 0 bases at V and 5 bases at J; junction bases unmatched: 9. The CDR3 spans 16 residues. CDR1 and CDR2 (germline): SGDLS, YYNGEE. DNA of the CDR3: TGTGCCAGCAGCGTAGACGGAACAGGGGGGTGGTATGGCTACACCTTC. Amino acids: CASSVDGTGGWYGYTF. Variable domain in full (rest from reference TRBV9 and TRBJ1-2): DSGVTQTPKHLITATGQRVTLRCSPRSGDLSVYWYQQSLDQGLQFLIQYYNGEERAKGNILERFSAQQFPDLHSELNLSSLELGDSALYFCASSVDGTGGWYGYTFGSGTRLTVV.

This clone turned up a few times. The chain couples TRBV7-2 to TRBJ2-1; D ambiguous. Trimming stripped 5 bases from V and 0 bases from J, with 8 bases between. The V gene's germline CDR1 is SGHTA and CDR2 FQGNSA. The CDR3 sequence is 14 residues long. CDR3 in DNA: TGTGCCAGCAGCCGAGCTCTCTCCTACAATGAGCAGTTCTTC. This translates into CASSRALSYNEQFF.

This clone was counted only a few times. The CDR3 region is CASSFDRVAQPQHF. DNA for the CDR3: TGTGCCAGCAGCTTCGACAGGGTAGCTCAGCCCCAGCATTTT. The chain uses TRBV11-3 and TRBJ1-5, with 7 bases that match TRBD1. Germline-derived CDR1 and CDR2 are SGHNT and YENEEA. The CDR3 contains 14 residues. J lost 6 bases, V lost 3 bases, and 5 bases had no gene match.

The chain joins TRBV6-6 to TRBJ2-7; 8 positions agree with TRBD2. V lost 4 bases and J lost 3; bases outside the gene matches: 5. The CDR3 is 14 residues long. Germline values: CDR1 MNHNY, CDR2 SVGAGI (reference sequence). CDR3 protein: CASSFSGDLYEQYF. The CDR3 bases are TGTGCCAGCAGTTTTAGCGGGGACCTCTACGAGCAGTACTTC.

The chain joins TRBV30 to TRBJ2-1; possible D gene TRBD2, 5 bases. The length of the CDR3 is 13 residues. Germline V gives CDR1 GTSNPN, CDR2 SVGIG (reference sequence). Trimming pared 4 bases from V and 3 bases from J, leaving 10 bases between. CDR3 DNA sequence: TGTGCCTGGAAACGGGGAAGCTACAATGAGCAGTTCTTC. Amino acid sequence: CAWKRGSYNEQFF.

This clone showed up just a few times. The V call is TRBV11-2, the J call TRBJ2-6; no definite D call. The CDR3 contains 14 residues. The V gene's germline CDR1 is SGHAT and CDR2 FQNNGV. Trimming took off 9 bases at V and 8 bases at J, with 17 bases between the two ends. CDR3 in DNA: TGTGCCAGTAAAGGAGTGGGTAGGACCAACGTCCTGACTTTC. Residues: CASKGVGRTNVLTF. Complete variable domain (other parts from reference TRBV11-2 and TRBJ2-6): EAGVAQSPRYKIIEKRQSVAFWCNPISGHATLYWYQQILGQGPKLLIQFQNNGVVDDSQLPKDRFSAERLKGVDSTLKIQPAKLEDSAVYLCASKGVGRTNVLTFGAGSRLTVL.

The DNA of the CDR3 is TGTGCCAGCAGCCGTGACAGGTACCCAGATACGCAGTATTTT. Protein: CASSRDRYPDTQYF. The chain carries TRBV7-8 and TRBJ2-3, with D possibly being TRBD1 (6 bases). The germline gives CDR1 SGHVS, CDR2 FQNEAQ. The CDR3 consists of 14 residues. With 5 bases removed from V and 4 bases from J, the gap between germline ends came to 13 bases.

This clone showed up just a few times. V is TRBV7-9 and J is TRBJ2-7; TRBD1 aligns across 8 bases. The junction had 5 bases not matched to a gene; V was cut back by 5 bases and J by 2 bases. The CDR3 loop spans 14 amino acids. CDR1 SEHNR and CDR2 FQNEAQ come from the germline V gene (reference sequence). In nucleotides, the CDR3 is TGTGCCAGCAGCCCGGACAGGGAACCCTACGAGCAGTACTTC. It yields the protein CASSPDREPYEQYF.

This clone showed up just a few times. The chain recombines TRBV7-9 with TRBJ2-5; D ambiguous. The closer fit of TRBJ2-7 to the DNA end suggests the J call may be wrong. The CDR3 runs to 12 residues. Germline V CDR1 and CDR2: SEHNR, FQNEAQ (reference sequence). CDR3 DNA sequence: TGTGCCAGCAGCTTAATCGGTTACGAGCAGTACTTC. This translates into CASSLIGYEQYF.

This clone was detected only a few times. CDR3 residues: CASSPEQGGYEQYF. The CDR3 region has the DNA TGTGCCAGTAGCCCGGAACAGGGGGGCTACGAGCAGTACTTC. The chain recombines TRBV19 with TRBJ2-7, with 8 bases that match TRBD1. The CDR3 is made up of 14 amino acids. The trim removed 6 bases at V and 3 bases at J, leaving 7 bases unmatched. The germline V gene has CDR1 LNHDA and CDR2 SQIVND (reference sequence).

This clone was seen only a few times. The genes are TRBV4-2 and TRBJ2-7, with no clear D. Germline V gives CDR1 LGHNA, CDR2 YNFKEQ. V lost 5 bases and J lost 1, with 12 bases in between. The CDR3 totals 14 residues. The CDR3 loop reads CASSLTRQSYEQYF. DNA for the CDR3: TGTGCCAGCAGCTTGACCAGGCAGTCCTACGAGCAGTACTTC.

The rearrangement uses TRBV10-3 and TRBJ1-2; D may be TRBD1 (6 bases). The CDR3 is 12 residues long. Germline CDR1 reads ENHRY; CDR2 reads SYGVKD. Trimming left V 3 bases short and J 8 bases short, with 10 bases between. The CDR3 DNA reads as TGTGCCATCAGTGAAGGGACAAGGGGCTACACCTTC. Protein sequence: CAISEGTRGYTF.

This clone was seen a handful of times. CDR3 loop: CASSPSSGASETQYF. In DNA form, the CDR3 reads TGCGCCAGCAGCCCCTCCTCGGGAGCTTCAGAGACCCAGTACTTC. The chain joins TRBV4-1 to TRBJ2-5; possible D gene TRBD2, 6 bases. V lost 4 bases and J 4 bases, leaving 16 bases between the germline ends. The CDR3 spans 15 residues. The germline CDR1 and CDR2 sequences are MGHRA and YSYEKL.

V and J are TRBV5-1 and TRBJ2-3; D not resolved. This CDR3 comprises 14 residues. Deletions cut 2 bases from V and 4 bases from J, with 11 bases between. In germline, CDR1 is SGHRS, CDR2 YFSETQ. CDR3 nucleotides: TGCGCCAGCAGCTTCCTGGCGGCCTCAGATACGCAGTATTTT. Translating it yields CASSFLAASDTQYF.

This clone was detected a few times. The chain recombines TRBV7-3 with TRBJ2-6; weak D call: TRBD2 (7 bases). Trimming took off 1 base at V and 0 bases at J, with 10 bases between the two ends. The germline CDR1 and CDR2 sequences are SGHTA and FQGTGA. The CDR3 is 17 residues long. The CDR3, as DNA: TGTGCCAGCAGCTTAAGGGGGGGCCTCTCTGGGGCCAACGTCCTGACTTTC. As protein: CASSLRGGLSGANVLTF.